The T cell receptor (beta chain) under discussion was sequenced for a study of cytomegalovirus exposure and HLA in healthy donors. Study-level findings and limits: The authors enumerated around 150 TCR beta chains as linked to cytomegalovirus. A previous analysis found most TCR beta V segments productive roughly 87% or roughly 30% of the time.

It was with 60 Vbeta and 13 Jbeta primers that the PCR ran. The protocol was immunoSEQ multiplex PCR, while the TCRdb copy is restricted to in-frame clones and leaves out a portion. The sample carries roughly 120,000 clones, 73% recorded once. To note about this clone: Antigen specificity is unknown.

The CDR3 runs to 15 residues. Germline assignment: CDR1 SGDLS and CDR2 YYNGEE. V was pared by 3 bases and J by 4 bases, with 7 bases of the junction left unmatched. The gene calls are TRBV9 and TRBJ1-3; 7 bases are shared with TRBD1. The TCR originated in a woman aged 30 to 39 in good health and CMV-seronegative. The source material was PBMCs. The CDR3: CASSAQGSGGNTIYF. The CDR3, as DNA: TGTGCCAGCAGCGCACAGGGGAGTGGGGGAAACACCATATATTTT.